The following is a T cell receptor beta chain sequence with its context. Antigen: not known. Amplification targeted TCR beta CDR3 regions from RNA transcripts. The primer set for the first-round RT-PCR of the TCR CDR3 was HTBI. TCRdb ran MiXCR on the multiplex PCR reads and lists one entry per CDR3 protein. The sample shows 400,000 to 550,000 distinct CDR3 sequences, approximately 25% of them seen only once. The entry originates in a study of T cells in Graves' hyperthyroidism and ophthalmopathy. Overall study results and limits: Blood also carried most thyroid clonotypes expanded above 0.001.

Sequencing was performed on blood. This TCR came from a woman aged 25 to 39 with Graves' ophthalmopathy.

CDR3 bases: TGCGCCAGCAGCTTGGGGGCGGAAGGCTACACCTTC. The encoded protein is CASSLGAEGYTF. The chain has TRBV5-1 and TRBJ1-2, with D unresolved. CDR1 and CDR2 from the germline V gene are SGHRS and YFSETQ. The CDR3 is 12 amino acids. The V gene lost 0 bases and the J gene lost 8 bases, with 8 bases spanning the gap.